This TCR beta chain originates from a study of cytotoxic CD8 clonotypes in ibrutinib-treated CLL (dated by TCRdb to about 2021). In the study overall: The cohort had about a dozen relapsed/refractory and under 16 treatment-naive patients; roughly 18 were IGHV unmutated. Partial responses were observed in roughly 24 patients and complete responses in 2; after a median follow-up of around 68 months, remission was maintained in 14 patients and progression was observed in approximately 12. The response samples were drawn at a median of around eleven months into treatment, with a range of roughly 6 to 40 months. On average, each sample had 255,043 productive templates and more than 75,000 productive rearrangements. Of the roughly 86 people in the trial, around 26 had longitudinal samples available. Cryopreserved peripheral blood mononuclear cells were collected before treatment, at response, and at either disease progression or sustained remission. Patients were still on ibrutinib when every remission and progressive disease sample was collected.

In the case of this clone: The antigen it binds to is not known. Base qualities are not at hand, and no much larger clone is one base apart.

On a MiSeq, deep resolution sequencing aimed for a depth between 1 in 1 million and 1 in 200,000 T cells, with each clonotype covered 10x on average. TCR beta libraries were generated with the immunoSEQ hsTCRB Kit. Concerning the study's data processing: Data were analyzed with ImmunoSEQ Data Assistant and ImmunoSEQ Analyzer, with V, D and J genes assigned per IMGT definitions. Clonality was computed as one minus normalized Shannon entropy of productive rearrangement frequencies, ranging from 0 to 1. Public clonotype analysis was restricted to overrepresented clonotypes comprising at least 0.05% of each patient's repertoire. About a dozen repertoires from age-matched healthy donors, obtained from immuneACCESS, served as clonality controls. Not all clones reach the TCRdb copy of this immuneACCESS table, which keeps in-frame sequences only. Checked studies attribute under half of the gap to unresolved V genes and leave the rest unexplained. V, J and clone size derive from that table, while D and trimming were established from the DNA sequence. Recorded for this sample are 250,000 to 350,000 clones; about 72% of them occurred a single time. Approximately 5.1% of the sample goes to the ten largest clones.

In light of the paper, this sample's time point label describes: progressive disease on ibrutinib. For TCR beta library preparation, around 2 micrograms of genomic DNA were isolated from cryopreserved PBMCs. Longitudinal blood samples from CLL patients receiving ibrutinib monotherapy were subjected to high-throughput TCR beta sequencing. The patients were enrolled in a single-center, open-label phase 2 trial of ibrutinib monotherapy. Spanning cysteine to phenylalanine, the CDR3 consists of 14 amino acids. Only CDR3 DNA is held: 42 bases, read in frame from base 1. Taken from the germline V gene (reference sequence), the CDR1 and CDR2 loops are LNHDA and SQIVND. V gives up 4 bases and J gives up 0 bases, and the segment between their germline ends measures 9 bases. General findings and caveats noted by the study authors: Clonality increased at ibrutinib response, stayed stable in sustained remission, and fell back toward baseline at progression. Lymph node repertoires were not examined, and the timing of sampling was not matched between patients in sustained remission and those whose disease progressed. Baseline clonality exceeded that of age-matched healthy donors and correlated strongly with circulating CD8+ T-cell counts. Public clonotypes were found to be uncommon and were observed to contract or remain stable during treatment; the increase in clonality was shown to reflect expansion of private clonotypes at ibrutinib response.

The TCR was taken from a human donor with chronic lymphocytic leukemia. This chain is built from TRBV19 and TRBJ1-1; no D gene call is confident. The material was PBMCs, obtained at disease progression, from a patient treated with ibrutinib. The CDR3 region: CASSTQRMNTEAFF. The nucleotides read TGTGCCAGTAGTACACAGAGAATGAACACTGAAGCTTTCTTT.